Many counts were recorded for the clone carrying this TCR beta chain. What it binds is not known. The data derive from a study of identical twins. Whole-study findings and limits: Possibly, invariant MAIT and iNKT cells partly confounded zero-insertion analyses. A lower insertion count was a feature of abundant cord blood beta clonotypes, with no such feature in memory repertoires. The study found that models underestimated out-of-frame TCR alpha sharing in monozygotic twins.

J was trimmed by 6 bases and V by 4 bases; bases with no gene match: 8. CDR1 is KGHDR, CDR2 SFDVKD, per germline. The CDR3 runs 15 residues. Using its own MiXCR run on the 5' RACE reads, TCRdb lists one record per CDR3 protein. The sample lists about 700,000 distinct CDR3 sequences; roughly 6% were seen once. This chain connects TRBV24-1 to TRBJ2-3; TRBD2 matches 8 bases. This clonotype was obtained from a man aged 18 to 29 in good health. Material for sequencing was naive T cells sorted from blood. The CDR3: CATSDPLREGDTQYF. Written as DNA, the CDR3 is TGTGCCACCAGTGACCCCCTACGGGAGGGTGATACGCAGTATTTT.